The present TCR beta chain was sequenced within a study of CD8 T cells in ankylosing spondylitis. General study results and limits: It appeared that ankylosing spondylitis blood was characterized by a TCR beta motif of eight highly homologous variants. Certain motif variants had earlier appeared in reactive arthritis synovial fluid and blood.

Construction of TCR beta libraries was performed using quantitative 5'-RACE with molecular barcodes. MiXCR was run by TCRdb on the 5' RACE reads, yielding one entry per CDR3 protein. The table records some 39,000 distinct CDR3 sequences, over 10% of them present only once. This clonotype was detected ten times or more. Its antigen is currently unknown. The source of this sequence is a male donor with ankylosing spondylitis. The sample taken for sequencing was synovial fluid, either unsorted or a sorted T cell fraction (not recorded which).

For the CDR3, the DNA is TGTGCCAGCAGTTTATCAGGCCACAGGGGTAATGAGCAGTTCTTC. Amino acid sequence: CASSLSGHRGNEQFF. V is TRBV28 and J is TRBJ2-1; 7 positions match TRBD1. With 1 base clipped from V and 7 bases from J, the junction kept 7 bases outside the gene matches. Germline-derived CDR1 and CDR2 are MDHEN and SYDVKM. The CDR3 has 15 residues. Based on the CDR3 plus reference TRBV28 and TRBJ2-1, the full variable domain is DVKVTQSSRYLVKRTGEKVFLECVQDMDHENMFWYRQDPGLGLRLIYFSYDVKMKEKGDIPEGYSVSREKKERFSLILESASTNQTSMYLCASSLSGHRGNEQFFGPGTRLTVL.